This T cell receptor beta chain derives from a study of cytomegalovirus exposure and HLA in healthy donors. Study details: As an earlier analysis found, around 170 million T cells yielded about 120 million unique TCR beta sequences.

The primer mix had 60 Vbeta and 13 Jbeta primers. Original processing methods: Unique TCR beta chains numbered approximately 80 million in a later analysis, with roughly 10 million shared. Sequenced by immunoSEQ multiplex PCR; TCRdb stores in-frame clones only, minus some. V and J calls and clone size come straight from that table; D and trimming were deduced from the DNA. The data hold tens of thousands of clones, with approximately 80% observed a single time. The V and J ends lost 6 bases and 0 bases respectively, with 10 bases between them. CDR3 length equals 14 residues. Germline V lookup: CDR1 SNHLY, CDR2 FYNNEI. As to this clone: Antigen: not known.

General study results and limits: Most TCR beta V segments were productive about 87% or about 30% of the time in an earlier analysis.

The V and J genes are TRBV2 and TRBJ2-3; TRBD2 might be the D (6 bases). The receptor comes from a male donor in good health and CMV-seronegative. Sequences were obtained from PBMCs. DNA for the CDR3: TGTGCCAGCAGGAGGGACTCCAGCACAGATACGCAGTATTTT. It encodes CASRRDSSTDTQYF.